Sequencing of this TCR beta chain was carried out in a study of T cells after yellow fever vaccination. The V end lost 5 bases, the J end lost 7 bases, and 20 bases lay between the germline ends. This CDR3 has 15 residues. The germline CDR1 and CDR2 sequences are DFQATT and SNEGSKA (reference sequence). TCRdb re-called the 5' RACE reads with MiXCR, one entry per CDR3 protein. The repertoire holds 450,000 to 650,000 distinct CDR3 sequences, around an eighth seen once, with 11% to 15% in the top ten. J is TRBJ2-2 and V is TRBV20-1, with D perhaps given as TRBD1 or TRBD2 (5 bases each). The material sequenced was PBMCs, taken on the day of the yellow fever booster vaccination. The sequence was obtained from a man aged 25 to 40 who received the YFV17D yellow fever vaccine. CDR3 DNA sequence: TGCAGTGCTCTTGAACCCGGGACCCATCACGGGGAGCTGTTTTTT. Encoded protein: CSALEPGTHHGELFF.